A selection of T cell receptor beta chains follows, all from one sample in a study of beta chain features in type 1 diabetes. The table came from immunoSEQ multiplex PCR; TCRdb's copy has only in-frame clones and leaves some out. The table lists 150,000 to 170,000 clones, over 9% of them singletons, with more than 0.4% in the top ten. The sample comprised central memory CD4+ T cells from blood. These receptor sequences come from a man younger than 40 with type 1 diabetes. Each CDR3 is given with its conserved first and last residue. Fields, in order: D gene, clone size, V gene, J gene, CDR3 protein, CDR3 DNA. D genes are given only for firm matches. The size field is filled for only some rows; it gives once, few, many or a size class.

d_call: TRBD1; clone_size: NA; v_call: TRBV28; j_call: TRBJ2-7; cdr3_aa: CASRGTGGSYEQYF; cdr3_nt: TGTGCCAGCAGGGGGACAGGAGGCTCCTACGAGCAGTACTTC
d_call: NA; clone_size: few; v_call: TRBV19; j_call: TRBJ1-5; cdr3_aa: CASSMGVDSDQPQHF; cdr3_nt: TGTGCCAGTAGTATGGGCGTGGACAGTGATCAGCCCCAGCATTTT
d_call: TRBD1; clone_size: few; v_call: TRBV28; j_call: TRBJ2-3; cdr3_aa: CASSLGTVTDTQYF; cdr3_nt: TGTGCCAGCAGTTTGGGGACAGTCACAGATACGCAGTATTTT
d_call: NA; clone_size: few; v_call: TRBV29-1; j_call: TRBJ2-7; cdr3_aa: CSVGRRGYEQYF; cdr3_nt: TGCAGCGTTGGCCGCCGAGGTTACGAGCAGTACTTC
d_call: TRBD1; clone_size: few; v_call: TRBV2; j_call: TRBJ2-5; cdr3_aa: CASSGGTGQETQYF; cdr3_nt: TGTGCCAGCAGTGGAGGGACAGGGCAAGAGACCCAGTACTTC
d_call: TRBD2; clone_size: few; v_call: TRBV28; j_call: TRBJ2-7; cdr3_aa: CASIASGGSYEQYF; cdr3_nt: TGTGCCAGCATTGCAAGCGGGGGCTCCTACGAGCAGTACTTC
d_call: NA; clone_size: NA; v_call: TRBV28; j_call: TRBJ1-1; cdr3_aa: CASRTGPTEAFF; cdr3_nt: TGTGCCAGCAGAACAGGGCCCACTGAAGCTTTCTTT
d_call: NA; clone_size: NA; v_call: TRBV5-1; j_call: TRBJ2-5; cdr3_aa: CASSLTTGVQETQYF; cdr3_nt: TGCGCCAGCAGCTTGACCACAGGAGTCCAAGAGACCCAGTACTTC
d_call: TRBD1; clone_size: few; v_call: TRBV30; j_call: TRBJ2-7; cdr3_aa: CAWSGQGNYEQYF; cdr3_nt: TGTGCCTGGAGCGGACAGGGTAACTACGAGCAGTACTTC
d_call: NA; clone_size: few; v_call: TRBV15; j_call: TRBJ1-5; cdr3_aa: CATSREDRVNQPQHF; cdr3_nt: TGTGCCACCAGCAGAGAAGACAGAGTCAATCAGCCCCAGCATTTT
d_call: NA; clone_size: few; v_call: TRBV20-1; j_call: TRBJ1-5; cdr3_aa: CSAFYQGPQHF; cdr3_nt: TGCAGTGCTTTCTACCAGGGGCCCCAGCATTTT
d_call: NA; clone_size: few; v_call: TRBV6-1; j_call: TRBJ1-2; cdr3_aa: CASSEAAGVGYGYTF; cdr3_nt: TGTGCCAGCAGTGAAGCGGCAGGGGTAGGGTATGGCTACACCTTC
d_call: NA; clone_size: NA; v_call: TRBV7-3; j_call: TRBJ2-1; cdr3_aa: CASSFRGSNEQFF; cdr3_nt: TGTGCCAGCAGCTTTAGGGGATCGAATGAGCAGTTCTTC
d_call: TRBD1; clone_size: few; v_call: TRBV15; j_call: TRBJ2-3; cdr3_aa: CATSTKTGADTQYF; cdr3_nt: TGTGCCACCAGCACGAAAACAGGGGCAGATACGCAGTATTTT
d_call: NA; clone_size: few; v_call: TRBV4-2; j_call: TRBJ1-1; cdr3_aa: CASSPGDTSDTEAFF; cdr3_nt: TGTGCCAGCAGCCCCGGGGACACCTCGGACACTGAAGCTTTCTTT
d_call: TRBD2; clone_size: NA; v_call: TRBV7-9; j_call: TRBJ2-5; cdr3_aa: CASSSSGRLVETQYF; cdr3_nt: TGTGCCAGCAGCTCAAGCGGGAGGTTGGTGGAGACCCAGTACTTC
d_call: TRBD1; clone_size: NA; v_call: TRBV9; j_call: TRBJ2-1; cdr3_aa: CASSVGVPGTGMNEQFF; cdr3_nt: TGTGCCAGCAGCGTAGGAGTTCCCGGGACAGGGATGAATGAGCAGTTCTTC
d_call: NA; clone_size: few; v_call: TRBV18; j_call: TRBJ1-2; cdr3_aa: CASSWDSNYGYTF; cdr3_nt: TGTGCCAGCTCATGGGACTCCAACTATGGCTACACCTTC
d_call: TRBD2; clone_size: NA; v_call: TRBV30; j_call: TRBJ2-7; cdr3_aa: CAWRRTSPFYEQYF; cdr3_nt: TGTGCCTGGCGTAGGACTAGCCCATTCTACGAGCAGTACTTC
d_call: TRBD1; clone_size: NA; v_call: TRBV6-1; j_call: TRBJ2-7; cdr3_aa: CASSEGAGGGEQYF; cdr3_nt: TGTGCCAGCAGTGAAGGGGCAGGGGGCGGCGAGCAGTACTTC
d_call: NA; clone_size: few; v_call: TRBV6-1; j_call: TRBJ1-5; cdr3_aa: CASSESPQNQPQHF; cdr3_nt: TGTGCCAGCAGTGAATCCCCACAAAATCAGCCCCAGCATTTT
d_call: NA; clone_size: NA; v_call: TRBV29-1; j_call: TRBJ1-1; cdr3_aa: CSVEGRMNTEAFF; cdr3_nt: TGCAGCGTTGAAGGGAGGATGAACACTGAAGCTTTCTTT
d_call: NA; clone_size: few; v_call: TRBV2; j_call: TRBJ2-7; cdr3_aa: CASSGQGRGGEQYF; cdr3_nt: TGTGCCAGCAGTGGGCAGGGCCGAGGAGGGGAGCAGTACTTC
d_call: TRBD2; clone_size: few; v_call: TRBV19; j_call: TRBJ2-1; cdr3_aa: CASRSTSGLYNEQFF; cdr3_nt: TGTGCCAGTAGATCGACTAGCGGGCTCTACAATGAGCAGTTCTTC
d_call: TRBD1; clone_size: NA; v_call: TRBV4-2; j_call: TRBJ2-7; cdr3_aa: CASSLGTEGSWQYF; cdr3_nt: TGTGCCAGCAGCCTAGGGACAGAGGGGTCATGGCAGTACTTC
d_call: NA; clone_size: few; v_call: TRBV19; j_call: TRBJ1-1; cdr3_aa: CASSLQGWGVYTEAFF; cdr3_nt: TGTGCCAGTAGTCTTCAGGGATGGGGGGTGTATACAGAAGCTTTCTTT
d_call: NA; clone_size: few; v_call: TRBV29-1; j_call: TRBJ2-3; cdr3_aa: CSVGAPGQKITDTQYF; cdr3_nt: TGCAGCGTTGGAGCCCCGGGACAAAAAATTACAGATACGCAGTATTTT
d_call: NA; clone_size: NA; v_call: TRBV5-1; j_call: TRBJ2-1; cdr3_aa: CASSFPQGDHNEQFF; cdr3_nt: TGCGCCAGCAGCTTTCCACAGGGTGACCACAATGAGCAGTTCTTC
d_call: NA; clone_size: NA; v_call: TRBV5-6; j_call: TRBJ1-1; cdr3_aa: CASTPIWGDTEAFF; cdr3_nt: TGTGCCAGCACCCCAATCTGGGGGGACACTGAAGCTTTCTTT
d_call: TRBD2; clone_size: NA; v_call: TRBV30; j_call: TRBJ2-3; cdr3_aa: CAWSSLAGGPTQYF; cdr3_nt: TGTGCCTGGAGTAGTCTAGCGGGAGGGCCCACGCAGTATTTT
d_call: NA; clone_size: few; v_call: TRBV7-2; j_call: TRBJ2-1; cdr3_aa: CASTREFSSYNEQFF; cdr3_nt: TGTGCCAGCACCCGGGAGTTTAGCTCCTACAATGAGCAGTTCTTC
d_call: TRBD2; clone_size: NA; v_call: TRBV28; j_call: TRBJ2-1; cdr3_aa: CASQKAGGVWQFF; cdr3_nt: TGTGCCAGTCAAAAAGCGGGAGGAGTATGGCAGTTCTTC
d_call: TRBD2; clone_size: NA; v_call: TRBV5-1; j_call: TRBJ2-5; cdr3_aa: CASSTSGRAQETQYF; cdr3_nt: TGCGCCAGCAGCACCAGCGGGAGGGCCCAAGAGACCCAGTACTTC
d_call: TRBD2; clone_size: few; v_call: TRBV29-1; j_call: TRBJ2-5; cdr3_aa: CSVEFGTSGKETQYF; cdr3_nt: TGCAGCGTTGAATTCGGGACTAGCGGCAAAGAGACCCAGTACTTC
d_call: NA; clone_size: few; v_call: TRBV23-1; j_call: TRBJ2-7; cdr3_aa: CASRRISGPISYEQYF; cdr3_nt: TGCGCCAGCAGACGGATAAGCGGCCCAATTAGCTACGAGCAGTACTTC
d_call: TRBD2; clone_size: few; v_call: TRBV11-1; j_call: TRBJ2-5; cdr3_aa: CASSLQAGGEETQYF; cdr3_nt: TGTGCCAGCAGCTTGCAAGCGGGAGGGGAAGAGACCCAGTACTTC
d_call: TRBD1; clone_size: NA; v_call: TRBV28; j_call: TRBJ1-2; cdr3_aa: CASSWGQGILGYTF; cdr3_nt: TGTGCCAGCAGTTGGGGACAGGGAATACTAGGCTACACCTTC
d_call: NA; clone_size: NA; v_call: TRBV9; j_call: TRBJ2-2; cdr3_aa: CASSPYTGELFF; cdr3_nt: TGTGCCAGCTCCCCGTACACCGGGGAGCTGTTTTTT
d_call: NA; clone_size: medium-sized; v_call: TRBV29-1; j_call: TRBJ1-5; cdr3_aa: CSVGVGGNQPQHF; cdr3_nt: TGCAGCGTTGGGGTTGGCGGGAATCAGCCCCAGCATTTT
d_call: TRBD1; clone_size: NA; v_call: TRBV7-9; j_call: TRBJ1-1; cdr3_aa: CASSLGDRRGAGEAFF; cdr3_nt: TGTGCCAGCAGCTTAGGGGACAGGAGGGGTGCAGGTGAAGCTTTCTTT
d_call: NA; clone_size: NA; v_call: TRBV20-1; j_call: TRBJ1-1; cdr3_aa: CSAGGQSF; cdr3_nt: TGCAGTGCTGGCGGACAGTCCTTT
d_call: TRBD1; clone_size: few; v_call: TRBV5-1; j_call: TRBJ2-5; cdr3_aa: CASSLGRTGQETQYF; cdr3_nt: TGCGCCAGCAGCTTGGGTAGGACAGGGCAAGAGACCCAGTACTTC
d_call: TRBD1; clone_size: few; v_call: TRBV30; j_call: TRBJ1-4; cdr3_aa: CAWSEGQGRTEKLFF; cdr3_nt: TGTGCCTGGAGTGAAGGACAGGGGAGGACGGAAAAACTGTTTTTT
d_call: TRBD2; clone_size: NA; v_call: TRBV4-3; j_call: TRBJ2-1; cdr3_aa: CASSQGILGASGKGIEQFF; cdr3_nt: TGCGCCAGCAGCCAGGGAATTCTCGGCGCTAGCGGGAAAGGGATTGAGCAGTTCTTC
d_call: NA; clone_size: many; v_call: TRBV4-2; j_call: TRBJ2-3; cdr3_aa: CASSQDGGAGPGTDTQYF; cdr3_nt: TGTGCCAGCAGCCAAGATGGGGGAGCGGGCCCGGGCACAGATACGCAGTATTTT
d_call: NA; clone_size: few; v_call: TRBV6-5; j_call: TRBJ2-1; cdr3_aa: CASKKHEQFF; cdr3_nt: TGTGCCAGCAAGAAGCATGAGCAGTTCTTC
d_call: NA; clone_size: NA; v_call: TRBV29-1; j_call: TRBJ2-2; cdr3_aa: CSARGRGGGTGELFF; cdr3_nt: TGCAGCGCTCGAGGGCGGGGAGGGGGCACCGGGGAGCTGTTTTTT
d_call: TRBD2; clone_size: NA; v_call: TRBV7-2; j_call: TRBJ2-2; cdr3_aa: CASSPWSSGRTGELFF; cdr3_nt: TGTGCCAGCAGCCCATGGTCTAGCGGGAGAACCGGGGAGCTGTTTTTT